The T cell receptor (beta chain) under discussion was sequenced for a study of blood T cells in healthy people across ages. Those donating, healthy Caucasian individuals from Russia, were aged roughly 6 to 90. Through a sample-barcoded 5' primer and a J-beta primer mix, a second PCR was run for about 6 to 11 cycles. Using its own MiXCR run on the 5' RACE reads, TCRdb lists one record per CDR3 protein. The sample consists of fewer than 600,000 distinct CDR3 sequences, 27% of them appearing once. Remarks on this clonotype: The antigen is undetermined.

The CDR3 length is 13 residues. V gave up 7 bases and J gave up 8 bases, with 17 bases separating them. Germline V gene sequence: CDR1 ENHRY, CDR2 SYGVKD. Regarding the study as a whole: Investigators viewed diversity estimates from one million T cells as underestimates, the study reported.

These data also featured in a second study, about T cells of mothers and their children. That investigation notes: Related mother-child pairs showed slightly higher but non-significant overlap than unrelated pairs.

This rearrangement joins TRBV10-3 to TRBJ1-2; no definite D call. This clonotype was sampled from a boy aged 2 to 10 in good health. The sample consisted of blood. The chain's CDR3 is CAITSENGYGYTF. In DNA form, the CDR3 reads TGTGCCATCACGTCGGAGAACGGCTACGGCTACACCTTC.